Shown below are 22 T cell receptor beta chains from a single sample sequenced in a study of blood T cell repertoires in COVID-19. Only in-frame clones appear in the TCRdb table, and some are missing; sequencing was by immunoSEQ multiplex PCR. The sample consists of about 300,000 clones, 85% to 90% of them appearing once. The material sequenced was PBMCs or T cells enriched from blood (not recorded which). Every receptor here comes from a woman aged 50 to 60 who had been exposed to COVID-19.

CDR3 DNA: TGCAGAGGTGGGACAGACTACGAGCAGTACTTC. It specifies CRGGTDYEQYF. The chain links TRBV20-1 to TRBJ2-7; 7 bases fit TRBD1. Germline-derived CDR1 and CDR2 are DFQATT and SNEGSKA (reference sequence). The CDR3 has 11 residues.

This clone has only one observation. The chain employs TRBV4-1 and TRBJ2-7; D may be TRBD1 (6 bases). The CDR3 totals 13 residues. Between the trimmed V and J ends, which lost 5 bases and 6 bases, there was a span of 14 bases. Germline CDR1 reads MGHRA; CDR2 reads YSYEKL. The CDR3 here is CASSLRQAAEQYF. DNA for the CDR3: TGCGCCAGCAGCTTGAGACAGGCGGCCGAGCAGTACTTC.

CDR3 amino acids: CASSLAGGEKLFF. The CDR3 DNA sequence: TGTGCCAGCAGCTTAGCCGGAGGGGAAAAACTGTTTTTT. V gene TRBV7-2 combines with J gene TRBJ1-4; D is unclear. Germline V CDR1 and CDR2: SGHTA, FQGNSA. The CDR3 is 13 amino acids. The V end lost 0 bases, the J end lost 8 bases, and 7 bases lay between the germline ends.

V gene TRBV11-2 combines with J gene TRBJ1-2; TRBD1 might be the D (5 bases). The CDR3 consists of 13 residues. Looked up from germline, CDR1 is SGHAT and CDR2 is FQNNGV. V was pared by 2 bases and J by 7 bases, with 11 bases between. CDR3 in amino acids: CASSLPGRGGYTF. The CDR3 nucleotides are TGTGCCAGCAGCTTACCAGGGAGGGGTGGCTACACCTTC.

This sequence joins TRBV4-2 and TRBJ1-5; possibly TRBD1 for D (5 bases). Trimming stripped 1 base from V and 3 bases from J, with 10 bases between. This CDR3 is built from 15 residues. Germline V gene sequence: CDR1 LGHNA, CDR2 YNFKEQ. CDR3 amino acids: CASSQVTEINQPQHF. For the CDR3, the DNA is TGTGCCAGCAGCCAAGTGACAGAAATCAATCAGCCCCAGCATTTT.

The CDR3 DNA reads TGTGCCAGCGTCATCCACAGACCCCGGGGAGAGACCCAGTACTTC. Amino acid sequence: CASVIHRPRGETQYF. The chain combines TRBV7-8 with TRBJ2-5; tentatively, D is TRBD2 (5 bases). CDR1 SGHVS and CDR2 FQNEAQ come from the germline V gene. There are 15 residues in the CDR3. Trimming removed 8 bases at V and 4 bases at J, with 20 bases between. Using reference TRBV7-8 and TRBJ2-5 for the parts outside the CDR3, the full variable domain is GAGVSQSPRYKVAKRGQDVALRCDPISGHVSLFWYQQALGQGPEFLTYFQNEAQLDKSGLPSDRFFAERPEGSVSTLKIQRTQQEDSAVYLCASVIHRPRGETQYFGPGTRLLVL.

The chain couples TRBV30 to TRBJ2-7; D might be TRBD2 (5 bases). Germline assignment: CDR1 GTSNPN and CDR2 SVGIG (reference sequence). V gave up 1 base and J gave up 7 bases, with 17 bases separating them. This CDR3 region has 14 residues. The CDR3, as DNA: TGTGCCTGGAGTGGGAGCCTAGCCATAATGGAGCAGTACTTC. Translated, it gives CAWSGSLAIMEQYF. The variable domain in full, completed from reference TRBV30 and TRBJ2-7, reads SQTIHQWPATLVQPVGSPLSLECTVEGTSNPNLYWYRQAAGRGLQLLFYSVGIGQISSEVPQNLSASRPQDRQFILSSKKLLLSDSGFYLCAWSGSLAIMEQYFGPGTRLTVT.

The chain combines TRBV6-5 with TRBJ2-1; 10 nucleotides line up with TRBD2. Germline loops: CDR1 MNHEY, CDR2 SVGAGI. Trimming took 5 bases from V and 3 from J; bases not matched to a gene: 4. The CDR3 is 15 residues long. The DNA for the CDR3 is TGTGCCAGCAGTCTCCTAGCGGGAGACTACAATGAGCAGTTCTTC. Translated: CASSLLAGDYNEQFF.

This chain joins TRBV19 and TRBJ2-7, with 9 nucleotides matching TRBD1. J gave up 1 base and V 5 bases, and 3 bases lay outside the gene matches. This CDR3 region has 14 residues. Germline V gene lookup returns CDR1 LNHDA and CDR2 SQIVND (reference sequence). The CDR3 DNA sequence: TGTGCCAGTAGTTCCGGGACAGGGTCCTACGAGCAGTACTTC. Translating gives CASSSGTGSYEQYF.

J is TRBJ2-7 and V is TRBV9, with D maybe TRBD1 (5 bases). Germline lookup yields CDR1 SGDLS and CDR2 YYNGEE. The V and J ends lost 4 bases and 3 bases respectively, with 17 bases between them. The CDR3 has 15 amino acids. The DNA of the CDR3 is TGTGCCAGCAGCCCCCAACCGCAGACAGTCTACGAGCAGTACTTC. Translating gives CASSPQPQTVYEQYF.

The chain couples TRBV5-1 to TRBJ2-5; TRBD1 matches at 7 bases. The CDR3 runs to 15 residues. Germline lookup yields CDR1 SGHRS and CDR2 YFSETQ. Losses at the gene ends were 1 base for V and 1 base for J; bases not matched to a gene: 4. CDR3 amino acids: CASSLQDRSQETQYF. CDR3 in DNA: TGCGCCAGCAGCTTGCAGGACAGGAGCCAAGAGACCCAGTACTTC.

This chain joins TRBV5-8 and TRBJ2-7; TRBD2 is a possible D gene (5 bases). Trimming shortened V by 0 bases and J by 4 bases, and 14 bases separated the two germline ends. This CDR3 contains 15 residues. Germline-derived CDR1 and CDR2 are SGHTS and YDEGEE. For the CDR3, the DNA is TGTGCCAGCAGCTTGGCCGGAGGCGGGTTTTACGAGCAGTACTTC. Translation gives CASSLAGGGFYEQYF.

This clone has a single count. This chain links TRBV28 with TRBJ2-7; possible D gene TRBD1, 6 bases. Germline values: CDR1 MDHEN, CDR2 SYDVKM. The CDR3 sequence is 17 residues long. The V gene lost 5 bases and the J gene lost 1 base, with 21 bases spanning the gap. The CDR3 sequence is CASSPPHPGTGSYEQYF. In nucleotides, the CDR3 is TGTGCCAGCAGTCCCCCACACCCGGGCACAGGGTCCTACGAGCAGTACTTC. The full variable domain, completed using reference TRBV28 and TRBJ2-7, is DVKVTQSSRYLVKRTGEKVFLECVQDMDHENMFWYRQDPGLGLRLIYFSYDVKMKEKGDIPEGYSVSREKKERFSLILESASTNQTSMYLCASSPPHPGTGSYEQYFGPGTRLTVT.

The V gene is TRBV6-5, the J gene TRBJ2-3; 7 bases line up with TRBD1. The CDR3 length is 16 residues. The germline V gene has CDR1 MNHEY and CDR2 SVGAGI. J gave up 2 bases and V 2 bases, and 7 bases lay outside the gene matches. CDR3 DNA sequence: TGTGCCAGCAGTTACGCTAGGGGGCCTTCCACAGATACGCAGTATTTT. Translated, it gives CASSYARGPSTDTQYF.

The V gene is TRBV20-1, the J gene TRBJ2-1; 7 bases map to TRBD2. This CDR3 spans 11 amino acids. Trimming took 6 bases from V and 9 from J; bases not matched to a gene: 5. CDR1 is DFQATT, CDR2 SNEGSKA, per germline (reference sequence). The CDR3 bases are TGCAGTGCCTCGGGGGGAACTGAGCAGTTCTTC. Amino acid sequence: CSASGGTEQFF.

This clone was detected only once. This sequence joins TRBV3-1 (or the pseudogene TRBV3-2) and TRBJ1-4; 11 bases fit TRBD1. The CDR3 contains 16 residues. Germline V gives CDR1 LGHDT, CDR2 YNNKEL (reference sequence). Trimming took 4 bases from V and 6 from J; bases not matched to a gene: 7. CDR3 sequence: CASSLAGTGGYEKLFF. The CDR3 nucleotides read TGTGCCAGCAGCCTTGCCGGGACAGGGGGGTATGAAAAACTGTTTTTT.

This chain joins TRBV15 and TRBJ2-3, with TRBD2 matching over 10 bases. The germline V gene has CDR1 LNHNV and CDR2 YYDKDF (reference sequence). The ends lost 3 bases at V and 4 bases at J; junction bases unmatched: 4. The CDR3 runs 15 residues. The DNA for the CDR3 is TGTGCCACCAGCAGGGAGCGGGGGGGCGCAGATACGCAGTATTTT. It encodes CATSRERGGADTQYF.

The chain recombines TRBV19 with TRBJ1-5; D unresolved. Germline CDR1 is LNHDA and CDR2 is SQIVND (reference sequence). V was cut by 6 bases and J by 0 bases, with 6 bases left in between. The CDR3 has 13 residues. The CDR3 protein is CASRQNSNQPQHF. The CDR3 nucleotides are TGTGCCAGTAGACAAAATAGCAATCAGCCCCAGCATTTT. Full variable domain (missing parts from reference TRBV19 and TRBJ1-5): DGGITQSPKYLFRKEGQNVTLSCEQNLNHDAMYWYRQDPGQGLRLIYYSQIVNDFQKGDIAEGYSVSREKKESFPLTVTSAQKNPTAFYLCASRQNSNQPQHFGDGTRLSIL.

As concerns this clone: Additional DNA sequences in this sample encode the identical CDR3. This rearrangement joins TRBV5-1 to TRBJ1-4; D remains ambiguous. CDR3 length: 15 amino acids. CDR1 and CDR2 (germline): SGHRS, YFSETQ. V lost 0 bases, J lost 0 bases, and 6 bases lay in between. CDR3 amino acids: CASSLAGTTNEKLFF. CDR3 in DNA: TGCGCCAGCAGCTTGGCCGGGACAACTAATGAAAAACTGTTTTTT.

The rearrangement links TRBV6-5 to TRBJ2-1, with D uncertain. This CDR3 region has 11 residues. The ends were cut back, 4 bases at V and 10 bases at J, with 8 bases in the middle. Germline V lookup: CDR1 MNHEY, CDR2 SVGAGI. The CDR3 DNA follows: TGTGCCAGCAGTTCCCGCCGGGAGCAGTTCTTC. Protein product: CASSSRREQFF.

The chain employs TRBV7-9 and TRBJ1-2; no clear D. Germline V CDR1 and CDR2: SEHNR, FQNEAQ (reference sequence). This CDR3 has 18 residues. The V gene lost 5 bases and the J gene lost 4 bases, with 26 bases spanning the gap. The CDR3 DNA reads TGTGCCAGCAGCCAGAGCGGAGCCCCGTCCGCTTCTGGCTATGGCTACACCTTC. Protein product: CASSQSGAPSASGYGYTF.

The gene calls are TRBV23-1 and TRBJ2-7; D call uncertain. TRBV23-1 is annotated as an ORF whose role is uncertain. V gave up 0 bases and J gave up 3 bases, with 9 bases separating them. The CDR3 is made up of 14 amino acids. In nucleotides, the CDR3 is TGCGCCAGCAGTCAATCGGCTCCACGCTACGAGCAGTACTTC. This sequence encodes CASSQSAPRYEQYF.